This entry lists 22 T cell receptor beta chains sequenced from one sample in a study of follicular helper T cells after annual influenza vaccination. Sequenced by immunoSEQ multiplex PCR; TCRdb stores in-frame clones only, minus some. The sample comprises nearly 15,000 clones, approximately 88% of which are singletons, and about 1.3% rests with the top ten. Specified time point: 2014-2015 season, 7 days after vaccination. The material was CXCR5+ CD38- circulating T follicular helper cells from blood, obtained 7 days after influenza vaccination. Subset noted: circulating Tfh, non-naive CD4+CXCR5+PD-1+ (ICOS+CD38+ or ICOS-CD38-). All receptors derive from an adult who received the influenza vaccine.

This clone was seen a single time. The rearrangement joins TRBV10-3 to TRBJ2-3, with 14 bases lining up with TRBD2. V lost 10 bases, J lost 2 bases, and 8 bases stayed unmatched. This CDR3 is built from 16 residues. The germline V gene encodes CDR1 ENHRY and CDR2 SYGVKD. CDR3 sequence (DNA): TGTGCCACCGGACTAGCGGGAGGAGAAATCACAGATACGCAGTATTTT. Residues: CATGLAGGEITDTQYF.

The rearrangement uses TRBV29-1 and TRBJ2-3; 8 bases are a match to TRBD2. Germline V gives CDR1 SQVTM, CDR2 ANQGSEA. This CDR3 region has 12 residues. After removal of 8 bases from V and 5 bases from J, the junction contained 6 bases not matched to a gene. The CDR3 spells CSTTSDKDTQYF. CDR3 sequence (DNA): TGCAGCACGACTAGCGATAAAGATACGCAGTATTTT.

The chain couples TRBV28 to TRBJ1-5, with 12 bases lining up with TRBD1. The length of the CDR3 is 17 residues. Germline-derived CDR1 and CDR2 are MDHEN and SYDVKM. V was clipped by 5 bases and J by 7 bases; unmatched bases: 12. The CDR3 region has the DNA TGTGCCAGCAGTGTCAGCGGGACAGGGGGCTTGGGGCAGCCCCAGCATTTT. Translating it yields CASSVSGTGGLGQPQHF.

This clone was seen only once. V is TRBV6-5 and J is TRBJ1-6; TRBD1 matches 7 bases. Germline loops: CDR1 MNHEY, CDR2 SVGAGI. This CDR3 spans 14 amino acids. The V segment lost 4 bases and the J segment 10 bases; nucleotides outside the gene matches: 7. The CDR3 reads CASSFSGGQSPLHF. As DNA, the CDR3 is TGTGCCAGCAGTTTTTCAGGGGGTCAATCACCCCTCCACTTT.

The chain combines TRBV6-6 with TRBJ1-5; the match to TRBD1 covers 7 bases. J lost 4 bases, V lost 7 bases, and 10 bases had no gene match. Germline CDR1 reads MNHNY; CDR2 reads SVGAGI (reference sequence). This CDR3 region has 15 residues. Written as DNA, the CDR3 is TGTGCCAGCAAAAAGGGGGCAGGGGGAAATCAGCCCCAGCATTTT. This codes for CASKKGAGGNQPQHF.

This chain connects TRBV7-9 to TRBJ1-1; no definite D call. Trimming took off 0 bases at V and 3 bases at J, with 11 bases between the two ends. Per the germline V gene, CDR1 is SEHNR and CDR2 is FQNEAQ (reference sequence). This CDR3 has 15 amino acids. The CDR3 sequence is CASSLAPGGYTEAFF. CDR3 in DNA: TGTGCCAGCAGCTTAGCTCCAGGAGGGTACACTGAAGCTTTCTTT.

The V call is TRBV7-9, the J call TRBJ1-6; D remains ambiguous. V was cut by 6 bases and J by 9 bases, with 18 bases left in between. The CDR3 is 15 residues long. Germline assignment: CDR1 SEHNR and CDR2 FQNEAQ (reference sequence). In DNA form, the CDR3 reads TGTGCCAGCAGTTCTCCGCGGGGTTCAGGTTCACCCCTCCACTTT. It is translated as CASSSPRGSGSPLHF.

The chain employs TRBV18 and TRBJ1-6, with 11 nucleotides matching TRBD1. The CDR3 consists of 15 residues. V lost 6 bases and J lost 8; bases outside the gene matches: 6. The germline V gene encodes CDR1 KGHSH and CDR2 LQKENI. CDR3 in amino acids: CASSPRTGGDSPLHF. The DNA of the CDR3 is TGTGCCAGCTCCCCCAGGACAGGGGGCGATTCACCCCTCCACTTT.

CDR3 nucleotides: TGTGCCACCAGCAGACGTTCCGGGACAGGAGGCGAAAAACTGTTTTTT. Protein sequence: CATSRRSGTGGEKLFF. The V and J genes are TRBV15 and TRBJ1-4; TRBD1 matches at 8 bases. The CDR3 has 16 amino acids. V lost 2 bases and J lost 8; bases outside the gene matches: 10. Germline V CDR1 and CDR2: LNHNV, YYDKDF (reference sequence). Looking up the rest from reference TRBV15 and TRBJ1-4 gives the full variable domain: DAMVIQNPRYQVTQFGKPVTLSCSQTLNHNVMYWYQQKSSQAPKLLFHYYDKDFNNEADTPDNFQSRRPNTSFCFLDIRSPGLGDTAMYLCATSRRSGTGGEKLFFGSGTQLSVL.

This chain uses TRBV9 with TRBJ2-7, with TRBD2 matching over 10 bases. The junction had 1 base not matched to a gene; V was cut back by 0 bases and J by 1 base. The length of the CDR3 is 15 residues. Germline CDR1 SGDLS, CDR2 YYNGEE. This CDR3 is CASSVASGGSYEQYF. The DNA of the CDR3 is TGTGCCAGCAGCGTAGCTAGCGGGGGTTCCTACGAGCAGTACTTC.

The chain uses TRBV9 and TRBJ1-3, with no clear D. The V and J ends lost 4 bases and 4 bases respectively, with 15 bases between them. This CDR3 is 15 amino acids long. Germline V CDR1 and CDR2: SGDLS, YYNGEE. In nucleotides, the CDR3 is TGTGCCAGCAGCCCCACTAAGGCTTACGGAAACACCATATATTTT. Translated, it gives CASSPTKAYGNTIYF.

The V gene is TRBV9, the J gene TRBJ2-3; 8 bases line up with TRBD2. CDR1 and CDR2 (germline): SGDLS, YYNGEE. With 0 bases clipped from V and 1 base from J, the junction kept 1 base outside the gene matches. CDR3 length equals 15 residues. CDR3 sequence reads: CASSVDSGGTDTQYF. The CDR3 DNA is TGTGCCAGCAGCGTAGATAGCGGGGGCACAGATACGCAGTATTTT.

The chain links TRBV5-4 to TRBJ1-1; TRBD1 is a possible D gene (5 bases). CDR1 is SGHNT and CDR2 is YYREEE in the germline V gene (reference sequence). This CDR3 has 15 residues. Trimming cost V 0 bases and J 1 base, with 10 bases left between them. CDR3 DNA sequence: TGTGCCAGCAGCTTGGGGGGCCGAGGGAACACTGAAGCTTTCTTT. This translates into CASSLGGRGNTEAFF.

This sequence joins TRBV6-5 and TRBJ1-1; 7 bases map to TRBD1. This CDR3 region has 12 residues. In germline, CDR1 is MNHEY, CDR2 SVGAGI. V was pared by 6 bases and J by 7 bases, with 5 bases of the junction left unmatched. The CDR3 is CASRQGLDEAFF. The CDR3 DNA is TGTGCCAGCAGACAGGGGTTAGATGAAGCTTTCTTT.

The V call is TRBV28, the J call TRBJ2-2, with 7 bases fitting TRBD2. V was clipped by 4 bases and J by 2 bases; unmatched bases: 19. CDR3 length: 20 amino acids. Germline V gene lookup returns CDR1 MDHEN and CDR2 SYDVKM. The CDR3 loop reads CASSSHLPLAGKLNTGELFF. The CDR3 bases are TGTGCCAGCAGTTCTCACCTCCCGTTAGCGGGCAAGCTAAACACCGGGGAGCTGTTTTTT.

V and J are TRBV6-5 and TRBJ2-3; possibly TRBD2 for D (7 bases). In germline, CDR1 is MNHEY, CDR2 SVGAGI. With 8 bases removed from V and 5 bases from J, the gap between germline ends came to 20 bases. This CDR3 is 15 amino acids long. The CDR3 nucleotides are TGTGCCAGCGCTAGGGGGGGCCAGCGGAAAGATACGCAGTATTTT. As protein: CASARGGQRKDTQYF.

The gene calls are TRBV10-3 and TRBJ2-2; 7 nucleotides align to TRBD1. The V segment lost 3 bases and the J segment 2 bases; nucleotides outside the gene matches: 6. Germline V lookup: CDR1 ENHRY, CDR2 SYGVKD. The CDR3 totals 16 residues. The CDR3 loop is CAISERDSLNTGELFF. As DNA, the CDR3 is TGTGCCATCAGTGAAAGGGACAGCCTAAACACCGGGGAGCTGTTTTTT.

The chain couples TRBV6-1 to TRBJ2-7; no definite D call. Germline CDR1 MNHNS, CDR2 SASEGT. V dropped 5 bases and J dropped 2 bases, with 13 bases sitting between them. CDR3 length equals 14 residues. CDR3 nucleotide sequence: TGTGCCAGCAGTAGAGACACTGTTACCTACGAGCAGTACTTC. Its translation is CASSRDTVTYEQYF.

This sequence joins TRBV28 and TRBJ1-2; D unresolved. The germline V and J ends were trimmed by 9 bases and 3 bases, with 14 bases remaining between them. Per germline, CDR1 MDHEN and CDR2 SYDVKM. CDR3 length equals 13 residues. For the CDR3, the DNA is TGTGCCAGTTCCATGACCCGGGACTATGGCTACACCTTC. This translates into CASSMTRDYGYTF.

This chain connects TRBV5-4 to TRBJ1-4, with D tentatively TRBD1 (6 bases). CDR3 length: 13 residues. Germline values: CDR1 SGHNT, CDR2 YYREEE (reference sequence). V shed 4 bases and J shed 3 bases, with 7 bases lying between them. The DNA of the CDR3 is TGTGCCAGCAGCCGGACAGCTAATGAAAAACTGTTTTTT. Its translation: CASSRTANEKLFF.

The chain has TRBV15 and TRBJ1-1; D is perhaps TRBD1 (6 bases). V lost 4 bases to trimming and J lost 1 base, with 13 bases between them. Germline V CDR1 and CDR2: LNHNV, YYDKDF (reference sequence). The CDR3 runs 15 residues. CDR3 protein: CATSISTGSNTEAFF. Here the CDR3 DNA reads TGTGCCACCAGCATTTCTACAGGGTCGAACACTGAAGCTTTCTTT.

Here the CDR3 reads CASNLAVARYGYTF. The CDR3 nucleotides read TGTGCCAGCAACCTCGCGGTGGCAAGGTATGGCTACACCTTC. J is TRBJ1-2 and V is TRBV5-6; no clear D. The length of the CDR3 is 14 residues. V gave up 6 bases and J gave up 5 bases, with 17 bases separating them. Germline loops: CDR1 SGHDT, CDR2 YYEEEE.